The 9 T cell receptor beta chains below come from one sample, sequenced in a study of beta chain features in type 1 diabetes. Since all of the isolated RNA was reverse transcribed, expressed TCRB transcripts were what got sequenced. Data came from immunoSEQ multiplex PCR; TCRdb stores just in-frame clones and leaves some out. The sample lists some 270,000 clones, around an eighth seen once, with around 0.026% in the top ten. Sequencing was performed on naive CD4+ T cells from blood. These receptors all come from a woman in her thirties or forties in good health.

This chain joins TRBV6-5 and TRBJ2-4; 9 positions agree with TRBD1. The V segment lost 4 bases and the J segment 6 bases; nucleotides outside the gene matches: 4. CDR1 and CDR2 (germline): MNHEY, SVGAGI. The CDR3 is 14 residues long. Here the CDR3 reads CASSSGQGTNIQYF. DNA of the CDR3: TGTGCCAGCAGTTCAGGACAGGGGACAAACATTCAGTACTTC.

This CDR3 is CASSSISKLAEQYF. The CDR3, as DNA: TGTGCCAGCAGTAGTATTTCGAAGTTAGCCGAGCAGTACTTC. The V and J genes are TRBV6-6 and TRBJ2-7, with D uncertain. Trimming took off 5 bases at V and 6 bases at J, with 17 bases between the two ends. CDR1 is MNHNY and CDR2 is SVGAGI in the germline V gene (reference sequence). The CDR3 spans 14 residues.

A few counts support this clone. J is TRBJ1-5 and V is TRBV27, with D unresolved. Per the germline V gene, CDR1 is MNHEY and CDR2 is SMNVEV (reference sequence). The length of the CDR3 is 14 residues. The V gene lost 3 bases and the J gene lost 0 bases, with 6 bases spanning the gap. CDR3 sequence (DNA): TGTGCCAGCAGTTTGGGAGTTAGCAATCAGCCCCAGCATTTT. Its translation is CASSLGVSNQPQHF.

V usage is TRBV4-3 and J usage is TRBJ2-1; 11 nucleotides agree with TRBD1. CDR1 LGHNA and CDR2 YSLEER come from the germline V gene. The V gene end was trimmed by 0 bases and the J gene end by 7 bases; junction bases not matched to a gene: 8. The CDR3 runs 17 residues. The DNA of the CDR3 is TGCGCCAGCAGCCAAGATCGTGGGGACAGGGGGTGGAATGAGCAGTTCTTC. Residues: CASSQDRGDRGWNEQFF.

The genes are TRBV6-5 and TRBJ1-5, with 7 bases fitting TRBD1. The CDR3 is 14 residues long. Germline values: CDR1 MNHEY, CDR2 SVGAGI. V dropped 6 bases and J dropped 2; count of bases not matched to a gene: 4. This CDR3 reads CASSRQGGNQPQHF. In nucleotides, the CDR3 is TGTGCCAGCAGCCGACAGGGCGGCAATCAGCCCCAGCATTTT.

This chain connects TRBV10-3 to TRBJ2-7, with TRBD1 matching 10 bases. The CDR3 covers 14 residues. CDR1 and CDR2 (germline): ENHRY, SYGVKD. Germline trimming cut 7 bases from V and 4 bases from J; bases unmatched to any gene: 7. This CDR3 is CAITEGTGVYEQYF. CDR3 coding DNA: TGTGCCATCACCGAGGGGACAGGGGTGTACGAGCAGTACTTC.

This chain links TRBV27 with TRBJ1-4; 9 nucleotides agree with TRBD1. Germline CDR1 is MNHEY and CDR2 is SMNVEV (reference sequence). The CDR3 loop spans 15 amino acids. The V gene end was trimmed by 4 bases and the J gene end by 8 bases; junction bases not matched to a gene: 8. The CDR3 spells CASSSNRGRREKLFF. CDR3 DNA sequence: TGTGCCAGCAGTTCTAACAGGGGGCGCAGGGAAAAACTGTTTTTT.

This clone was seen more than once but under ten times. The V and J genes are TRBV25-1 and TRBJ2-7, with 7 bases aligning to TRBD1. V lost 5 bases, J lost 2 bases, and 9 bases stayed unmatched. The germline V gene encodes CDR1 MGHDK and CDR2 SYGVNS. CDR3 length: 15 amino acids. DNA for the CDR3: TGTGCCAGCAGTCCGCCGGGACAGATGACCTACGAGCAGTACTTC. Translated: CASSPPGQMTYEQYF.

This clone was detected only a few times. This chain uses TRBV5-1 with TRBJ2-3; 11 bases are a match to TRBD2. V dropped 4 bases and J dropped 4; count of bases not matched to a gene: 5. In germline, CDR1 is SGHRS, CDR2 YFSETQ. CDR3 size: 15 residues. CDR3 protein: CASSPGTSGADTQYF. CDR3 DNA: TGCGCCAGCAGCCCCGGGACTAGCGGCGCAGATACGCAGTATTTT. Full variable domain (missing parts from reference TRBV5-1 and TRBJ2-3): KAGVTQTPRYLIKTRGQQVTLSCSPISGHRSVSWYQQTPGQGLQFLFEYFSETQRNKGNFPGRFSGRQFSNSRSEMNVSTLELGDSALYLCASSPGTSGADTQYFGPGTRLTVL.